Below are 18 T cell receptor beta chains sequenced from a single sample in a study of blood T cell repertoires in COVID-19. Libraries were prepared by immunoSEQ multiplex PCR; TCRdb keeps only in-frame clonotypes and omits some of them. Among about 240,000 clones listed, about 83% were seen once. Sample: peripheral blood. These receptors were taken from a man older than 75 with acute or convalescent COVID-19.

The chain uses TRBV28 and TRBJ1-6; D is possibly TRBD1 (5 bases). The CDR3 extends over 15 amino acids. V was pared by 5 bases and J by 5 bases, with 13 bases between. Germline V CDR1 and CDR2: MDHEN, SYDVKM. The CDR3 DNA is TGTGCCAGCAGTCCGGCATCGGGGGATAATTCACCCCTCCACTTT. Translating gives CASSPASGDNSPLHF.

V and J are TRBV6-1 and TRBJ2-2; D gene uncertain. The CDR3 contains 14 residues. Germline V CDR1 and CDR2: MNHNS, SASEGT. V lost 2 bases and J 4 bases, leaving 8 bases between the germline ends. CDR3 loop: CASSELGRTGELFF. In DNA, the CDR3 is TGTGCCAGCAGTGAACTAGGTCGCACCGGGGAGCTGTTTTTT.

CDR3 DNA sequence: TGTGCCAGCAGCCCTGGACAGGGCGTTACCGGGGAGCTGTTTTTT. This encodes CASSPGQGVTGELFF. V gene TRBV3-1 (or the pseudogene TRBV3-2) combines with J gene TRBJ2-2; the match to TRBD1 covers 8 bases. There are 15 residues in the CDR3. Germline values: CDR1 LGHDT, CDR2 YNNKEL (reference sequence). The trim removed 4 bases at V and 5 bases at J, leaving 6 bases unmatched.

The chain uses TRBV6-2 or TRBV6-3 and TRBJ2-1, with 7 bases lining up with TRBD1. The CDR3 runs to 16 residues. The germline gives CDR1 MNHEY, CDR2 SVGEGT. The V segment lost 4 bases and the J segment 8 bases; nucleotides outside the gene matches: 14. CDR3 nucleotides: TGTGCCAGCAGTTTAGGACGAAGGGGGCGGCCAGATGAGCAGTTCTTC. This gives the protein CASSLGRRGRPDEQFF.

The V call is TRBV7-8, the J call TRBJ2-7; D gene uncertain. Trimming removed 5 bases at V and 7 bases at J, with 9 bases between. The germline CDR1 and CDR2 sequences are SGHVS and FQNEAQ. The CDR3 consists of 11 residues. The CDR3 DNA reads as TGTGCCAGCAGCCGTTCTAGAGAGCAGTACTTC. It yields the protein CASSRSREQYF.

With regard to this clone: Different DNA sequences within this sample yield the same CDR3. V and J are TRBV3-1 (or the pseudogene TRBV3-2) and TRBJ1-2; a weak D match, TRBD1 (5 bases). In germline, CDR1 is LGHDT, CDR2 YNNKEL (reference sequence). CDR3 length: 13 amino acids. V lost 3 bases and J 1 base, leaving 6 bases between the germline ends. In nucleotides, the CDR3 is TGTGCCAGCAGCCAGCAGGGTAACTATGGCTACACCTTC. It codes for CASSQQGNYGYTF.

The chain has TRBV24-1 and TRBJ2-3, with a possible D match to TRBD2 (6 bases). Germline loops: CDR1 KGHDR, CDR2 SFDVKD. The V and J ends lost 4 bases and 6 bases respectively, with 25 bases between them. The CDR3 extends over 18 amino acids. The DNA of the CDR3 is TGTGCCACCAGTGACCCCCGAGAACTAGCCCCCGGGGAGGATACGCAGTATTTT. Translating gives CATSDPRELAPGEDTQYF.

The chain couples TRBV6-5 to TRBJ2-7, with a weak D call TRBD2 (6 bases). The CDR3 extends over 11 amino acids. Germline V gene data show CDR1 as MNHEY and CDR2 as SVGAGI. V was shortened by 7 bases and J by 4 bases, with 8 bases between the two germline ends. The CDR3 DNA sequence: TGTGCCAGCACGGAGGGGTACGAGCAGTACTTC. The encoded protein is CASTEGYEQYF.

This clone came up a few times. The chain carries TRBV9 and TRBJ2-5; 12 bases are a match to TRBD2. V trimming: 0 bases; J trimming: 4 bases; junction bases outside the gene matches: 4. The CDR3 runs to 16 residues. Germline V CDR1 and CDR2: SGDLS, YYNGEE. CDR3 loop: CASSVAPSGGGETQYF. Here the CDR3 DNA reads TGTGCCAGCAGCGTAGCTCCTAGCGGGGGGGGAGAGACCCAGTACTTC.

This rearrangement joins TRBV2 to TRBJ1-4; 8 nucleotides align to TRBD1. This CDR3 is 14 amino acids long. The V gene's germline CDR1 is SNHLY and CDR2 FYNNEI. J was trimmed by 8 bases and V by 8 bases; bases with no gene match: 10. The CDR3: CASGEGTGSEKLFF. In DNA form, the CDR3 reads TGTGCCAGCGGGGAAGGGACAGGTTCGGAAAAACTGTTTTTT. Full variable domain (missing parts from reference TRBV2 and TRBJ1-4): EPEVTQTPSHQVTQMGQEVILRCVPISNHLYFYWYRQILGQKVEFLVSFYNNEISEKSEIFDDQFSVERPDGSNFTLKIRSTKLEDSAMYFCASGEGTGSEKLFFGSGTQLSVL.

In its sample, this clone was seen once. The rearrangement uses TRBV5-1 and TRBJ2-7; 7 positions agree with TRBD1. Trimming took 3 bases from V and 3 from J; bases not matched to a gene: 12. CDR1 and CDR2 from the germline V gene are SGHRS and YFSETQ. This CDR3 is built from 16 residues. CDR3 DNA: TGCGCCAGCAGCTCACCGACAGGGCCCTCCTACTACGAGCAGTACTTC. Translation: CASSSPTGPSYYEQYF.

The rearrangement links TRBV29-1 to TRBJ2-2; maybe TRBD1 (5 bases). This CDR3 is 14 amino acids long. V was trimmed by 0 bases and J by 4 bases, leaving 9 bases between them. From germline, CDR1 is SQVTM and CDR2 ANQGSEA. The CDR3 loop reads CSVEDRVLTGELFF. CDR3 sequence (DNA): TGCAGCGTTGAAGACAGGGTGCTCACCGGGGAGCTGTTTTTT.

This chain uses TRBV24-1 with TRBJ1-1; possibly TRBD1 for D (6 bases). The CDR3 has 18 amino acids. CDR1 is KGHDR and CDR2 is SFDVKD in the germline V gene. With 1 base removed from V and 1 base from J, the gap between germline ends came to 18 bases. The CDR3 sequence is CATSDFRGAWRSNTEAFF. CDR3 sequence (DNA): TGTGCCACCAGTGATTTCAGGGGAGCCTGGCGATCGAACACTGAAGCTTTCTTT.

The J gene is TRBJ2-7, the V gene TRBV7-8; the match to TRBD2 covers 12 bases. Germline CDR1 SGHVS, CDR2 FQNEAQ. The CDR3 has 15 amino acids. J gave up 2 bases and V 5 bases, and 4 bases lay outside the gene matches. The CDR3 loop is CASSQGLAGAYEQYF. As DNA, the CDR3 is TGTGCCAGCAGCCAGGGACTAGCGGGCGCCTACGAGCAGTACTTC.

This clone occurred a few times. The CDR3 spells CASSLNVTGEVDQPQHF. CDR3 nucleotide sequence: TGTGCCAGCAGCTTAAACGTAACAGGGGAGGTCGATCAGCCCCAGCATTTT. V usage is TRBV11-3 and J usage is TRBJ1-5, with 7 bases matching TRBD1. Losses at the gene ends were 2 bases for V and 5 bases for J; bases not matched to a gene: 12. CDR3 length equals 17 residues. In germline, CDR1 is SGHNT, CDR2 YENEEA.

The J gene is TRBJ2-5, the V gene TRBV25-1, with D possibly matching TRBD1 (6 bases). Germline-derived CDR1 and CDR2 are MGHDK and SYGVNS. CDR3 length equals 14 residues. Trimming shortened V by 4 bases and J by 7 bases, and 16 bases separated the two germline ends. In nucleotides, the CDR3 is TGTGCCAGCAGTGTAGATACAGGGTACGGGACCCAGTACTTC. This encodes CASSVDTGYGTQYF.

The CDR3 DNA is TGTGCCAGCTCACTTACAGGGGTTGGTGGAAACACCATATATTTT. Protein product: CASSLTGVGGNTIYF. The chain is built from TRBV18 and TRBJ1-3, with TRBD1 matching 7 bases. Germline CDR1 reads KGHSH; CDR2 reads LQKENI. V shed 4 bases, J shed 3 bases, and the junction held 6 bases outside the gene matches. The CDR3 is 15 amino acids.

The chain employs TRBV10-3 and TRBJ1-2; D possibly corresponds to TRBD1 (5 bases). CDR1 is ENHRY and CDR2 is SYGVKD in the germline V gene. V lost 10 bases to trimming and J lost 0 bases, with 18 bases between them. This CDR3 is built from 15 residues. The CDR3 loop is CATRQPSGSNYGYTF. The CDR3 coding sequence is TGTGCCACCAGACAGCCCTCTGGATCTAACTATGGCTACACCTTC.